This T cell receptor (beta chain) stems from a study of T cells in localized non-small cell lung cancer. Study results and caveats: Exceeding tumor, uninvolved adjacent lung had the highest T cell clonality. Longer survival (overall) was linked to higher T cell density in blood. Appearances in adjacent lung were noted for a median approximately 52 of the top 100 tumor clones. Since sequencing was restricted to only one region of the tumor, intratumor heterogeneity remains a possibility.

The V and J ends lost 4 bases and 2 bases, in that order; junction bases with no gene match: 13. The CDR3 has 18 residues. In germline, CDR1 is MNHNS, CDR2 SASEGT. This clone was counted a single time. The antigen remains undetermined. Sequenced by immunoSEQ multiplex PCR; TCRdb stores in-frame clones only, minus some. The sample lists about 24,000 clones, around 90% occurring once. The sequences come from peripheral blood, collected before any cancer treatment. The chain joins TRBV6-1 to TRBJ1-5; 8 nucleotides align to TRBD1. This clonotype was sampled from a man aged 40-75 years with stage III squamous cell lung carcinoma. CDR3 residues: CASSGRQGLGRGNQPQHF. The CDR3, as DNA: TGTGCCAGCAGTGGTCGACAGGGGTTAGGTCGGGGCAATCAGCCCCAGCATTTT.